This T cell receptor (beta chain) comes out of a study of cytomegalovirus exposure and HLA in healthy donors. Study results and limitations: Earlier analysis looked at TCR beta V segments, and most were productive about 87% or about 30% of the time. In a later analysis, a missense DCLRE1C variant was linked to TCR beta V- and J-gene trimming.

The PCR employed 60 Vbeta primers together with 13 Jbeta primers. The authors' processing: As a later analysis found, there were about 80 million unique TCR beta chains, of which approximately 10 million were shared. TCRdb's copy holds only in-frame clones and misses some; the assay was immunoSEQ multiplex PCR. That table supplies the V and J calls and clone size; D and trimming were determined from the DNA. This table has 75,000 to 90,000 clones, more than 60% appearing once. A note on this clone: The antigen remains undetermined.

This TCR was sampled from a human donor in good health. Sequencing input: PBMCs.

The CDR3 bases are TGTGCCAGTACTGAGACTCCGGGGTACTATGGCTACACCTTC. It specifies CASTETPGYYGYTF. This sequence joins TRBV19 and TRBJ1-2; no definite D call. Trimming pared 7 bases from V and 3 bases from J, leaving 15 bases between. In germline, CDR1 is LNHDA, CDR2 SQIVND (reference sequence). This CDR3 region has 14 residues.